This section outlines one T cell receptor beta chain sequence together with its context. Its antigen remains unknown. This record belongs to a study of cytomegalovirus exposure and HLA in healthy donors. Findings of the study overall: A later analysis showed that HLA-associated TCR beta chains had undergone more clonal expansion than equally common others.

With 60 Vbeta and 13 Jbeta primers, the PCR was carried out. Here immunoSEQ multiplex PCR was the method, and the copy in TCRdb shows in-frame clones only, minus some. Its clone listing holds 200,000 or so clones. The CDR3 extends over 16 amino acids. V shed 3 bases and J 2 bases; nucleotides not matched to a gene: 7. Germline values: CDR1 SGHRS, CDR2 YFSETQ. The specimen was PBMCs. The V gene is TRBV5-1, the J gene TRBJ2-2; 7 nucleotides match TRBD1. The receptor was isolated from a boy between 10 and 17 years old in good health and CMV-seronegative. CDR3 bases: TGCGCCAGCAGCTGGGCCCGACAGGGAAACACCGGGGAGCTGTTTTTT. This translates into CASSWARQGNTGELFF.